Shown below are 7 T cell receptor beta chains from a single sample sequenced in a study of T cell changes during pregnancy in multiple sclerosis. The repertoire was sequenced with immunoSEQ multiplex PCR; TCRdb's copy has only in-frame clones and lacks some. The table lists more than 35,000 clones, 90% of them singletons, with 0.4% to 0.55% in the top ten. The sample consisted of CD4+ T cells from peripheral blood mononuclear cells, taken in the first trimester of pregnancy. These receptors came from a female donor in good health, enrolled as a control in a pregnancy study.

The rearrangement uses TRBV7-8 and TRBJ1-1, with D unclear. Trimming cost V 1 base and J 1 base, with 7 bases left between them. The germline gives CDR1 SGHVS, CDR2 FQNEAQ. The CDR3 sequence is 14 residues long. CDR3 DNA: TGTGCCAGCAGCTTAGTAACGGGGAACACTGAAGCTTTCTTT. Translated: CASSLVTGNTEAFF.

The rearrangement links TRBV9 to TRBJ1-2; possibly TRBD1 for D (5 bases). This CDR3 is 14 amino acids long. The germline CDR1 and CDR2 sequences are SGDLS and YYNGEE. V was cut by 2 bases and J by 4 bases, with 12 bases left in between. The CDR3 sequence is CASSVSGLSYGYTF. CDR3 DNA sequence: TGTGCCAGCAGCGTGTCAGGGCTTAGCTATGGCTACACCTTC.

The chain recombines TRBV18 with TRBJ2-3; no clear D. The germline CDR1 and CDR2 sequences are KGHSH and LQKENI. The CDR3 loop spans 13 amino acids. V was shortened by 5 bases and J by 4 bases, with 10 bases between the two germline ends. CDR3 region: CASSSREADTQYF. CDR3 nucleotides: TGTGCCAGCTCATCCCGAGAGGCAGATACGCAGTATTTT.

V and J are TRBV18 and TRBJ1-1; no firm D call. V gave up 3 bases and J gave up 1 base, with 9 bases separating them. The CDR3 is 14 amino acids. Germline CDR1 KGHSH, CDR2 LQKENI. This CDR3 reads CASSPSTANTEAFF. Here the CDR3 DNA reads TGTGCCAGCTCACCCAGTACCGCGAACACTGAAGCTTTCTTT.

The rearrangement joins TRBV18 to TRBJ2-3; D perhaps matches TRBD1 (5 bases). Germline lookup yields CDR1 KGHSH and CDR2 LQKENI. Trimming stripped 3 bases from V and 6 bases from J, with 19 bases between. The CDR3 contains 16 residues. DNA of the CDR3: TGTGCCAGCTCACCCCCACCTGATGCAGGGCGGGATACGCAGTATTTT. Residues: CASSPPPDAGRDTQYF.

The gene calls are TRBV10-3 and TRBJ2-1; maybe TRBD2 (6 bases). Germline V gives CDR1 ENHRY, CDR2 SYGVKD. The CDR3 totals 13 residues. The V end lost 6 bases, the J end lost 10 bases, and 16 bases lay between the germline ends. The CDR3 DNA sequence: TGTGCCATCAGCAGGGACTCAAAGAACGAGCAGTTCTTC. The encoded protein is CAISRDSKNEQFF.

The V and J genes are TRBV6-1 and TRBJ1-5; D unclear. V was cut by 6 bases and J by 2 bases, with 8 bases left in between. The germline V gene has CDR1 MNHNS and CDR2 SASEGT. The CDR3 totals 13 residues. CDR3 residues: CASRERGNQPQHF. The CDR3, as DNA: TGTGCCAGCAGGGAGAGGGGCAATCAGCCCCAGCATTTT.